Following are 23 T cell receptor beta chains from one sample sequenced in a study of T cell responses to AZD1222 COVID-19 vaccine. Profiled with immunoSEQ multiplex PCR; TCRdb holds only in-frame clones, not every one. The data contain fewer than 150,000 clones, nearly 90% of them singletons. Material: peripheral blood, obtained on day 0 of AZD1222 vaccination. These receptors came from an adult in good health.

The gene calls are TRBV27 and TRBJ2-1, with no clear D. V was cut by 4 bases and J by 7 bases, with 11 bases left in between. This CDR3 is 13 amino acids long. In germline, CDR1 is MNHEY, CDR2 SMNVEV (reference sequence). The CDR3 loop is CASSWTYGNEQFF. In nucleotides, the CDR3 is TGTGCCAGCAGTTGGACCTATGGGAATGAGCAGTTCTTC.

CDR3 sequence reads: CASSLAAPSGANVLTF. The CDR3 nucleotides read TGTGCCAGCAGCTTAGCGGCCCCCTCTGGGGCCAACGTCCTGACTTTC. The J gene is TRBJ2-6, the V gene TRBV7-9; D ambiguous. The germline V gene encodes CDR1 SEHNR and CDR2 FQNEAQ (reference sequence). The CDR3 has 16 residues. V was cut by 0 bases and J by 0 bases, with 6 bases left in between.

The V and J genes are TRBV9 and TRBJ2-3; D not certain. The CDR3 totals 14 residues. The germline gives CDR1 SGDLS, CDR2 YYNGEE. The ends were cut back, 2 bases at V and 1 base at J, with 8 bases in the middle. The DNA of the CDR3 is TGTGCCAGCAGCGTCGCCTCAGGCACAGATACGCAGTATTTT. It specifies CASSVASGTDTQYF.

This chain uses TRBV6-5 with TRBJ1-5; D ambiguous. CDR1 is MNHEY, CDR2 SVGAGI, per germline. This CDR3 has 12 amino acids. The ends were cut back, 6 bases at V and 2 bases at J, with 5 bases in the middle. CDR3 in amino acids: CASSGRNQPQHF. The DNA of the CDR3 is TGTGCCAGCAGCGGCCGCAATCAGCCCCAGCATTTT.

The chain uses TRBV30 and TRBJ2-3, with TRBD2 matching over 13 bases. The V and J ends lost 2 bases and 5 bases, in that order; junction bases with no gene match: 4. CDR1 and CDR2 from the germline V gene are GTSNPN and SVGIG (reference sequence). This CDR3 contains 15 residues. CDR3 loop: CAWSRTSGGGDTQYF. The CDR3 coding sequence is TGTGCCTGGAGTAGAACTAGCGGGGGGGGAGATACGCAGTATTTT.

The J gene is TRBJ1-3, the V gene TRBV7-9; no clear D gene. Germline CDR1 SEHNR, CDR2 FQNEAQ (reference sequence). The CDR3 loop spans 14 amino acids. V lost 7 bases and J lost 4, with 14 bases in between. Written as DNA, the CDR3 is TGTGCCAGCACCTCTCCCGGGTTGGGAAACACCATATATTTT. This sequence encodes CASTSPGLGNTIYF.

The chain employs TRBV5-5 and TRBJ1-5; D not resolved. The CDR3 extends over 13 amino acids. Germline loops: CDR1 SGHKS, CDR2 YYEKEE (reference sequence). V was pared by 5 bases and J by 4 bases, with 10 bases between. Here the CDR3 reads CASSRTLNQPQHF. For the CDR3, the DNA is TGTGCCAGCAGTCGGACCCTAAATCAGCCCCAGCATTTT.

In the case of this clone: A much larger clone lies a single base off, so this may be a read error. This chain connects TRBV11-2 to TRBJ1-1; D is unresolved. This CDR3 region has 13 residues. Germline V lookup: CDR1 SGHAT, CDR2 FQNNGV. The V end lost 1 base, the J end lost 0 bases, and 3 bases lay between the germline ends. As DNA, the CDR3 is TGTGCCAGCAGCTTAGGGGTGAACACTGAAGCTTTCTTT. The encoded protein is CASSLGVNTEAFF.

This chain connects TRBV14 to TRBJ1-1; D gene ambiguous. The V gene's germline CDR1 is SGHDN and CDR2 FVKESK. Trimming took off 2 bases at V and 1 base at J, with 5 bases between the two ends. The CDR3 runs to 13 residues. The CDR3 region has the DNA TGTGCCAGCAGCCAATTACAGAACACTGAAGCTTTCTTT. Translated: CASSQLQNTEAFF.

This clone has more than one count but fewer than ten. This chain links TRBV19 with TRBJ1-1; D unclear. V gave up 1 base and J gave up 0 bases, with 12 bases separating them. In germline, CDR1 is LNHDA, CDR2 SQIVND (reference sequence). CDR3 size: 16 residues. As DNA, the CDR3 is TGTGCCAGTAGTATAGCCAGTGATATGATGAACACTGAAGCTTTCTTT. Protein: CASSIASDMMNTEAFF.

V usage is TRBV6-5 and J usage is TRBJ1-2, with 8 bases identical to TRBD1. Germline CDR1 is MNHEY and CDR2 is SVGAGI. The CDR3 runs to 15 residues. After removal of 5 bases from V and 8 bases from J, the junction contained 13 bases not matched to a gene. DNA of the CDR3: TGTGCCAGCAGTACCTTACCGCGACAGGGGACCGGCTACACCTTC. This translates into CASSTLPRQGTGYTF.

This clone is a singleton in its sample. The rearrangement uses TRBV27 and TRBJ1-6; D gene unclear. CDR3 length: 14 residues. CDR1 and CDR2 (germline): MNHEY, SMNVEV (reference sequence). V lost 7 bases, J lost 5 bases, and 12 bases lay in between. CDR3 residues: CASNSREHNSPLHF. CDR3 coding DNA: TGTGCCAGCAATAGCCGGGAGCATAATTCACCCCTCCACTTT.

The V gene is TRBV18, the J gene TRBJ2-5; possibly TRBD1 for D (5 bases). Germline loops: CDR1 KGHSH, CDR2 LQKENI. V was pared by 3 bases and J by 2 bases, with 7 bases between. The CDR3 sequence is 13 residues long. The CDR3 region has the DNA TGTGCCAGCTCACCGACAGTGCAAGAGACCCAGTACTTC. This sequence encodes CASSPTVQETQYF.

The chain is built from TRBV27 and TRBJ1-6; 9 nucleotides agree with TRBD1. From germline, CDR1 is MNHEY and CDR2 SMNVEV (reference sequence). V lost 5 bases, J lost 8 bases, and 4 bases stayed unmatched. The CDR3 has 14 amino acids. DNA of the CDR3: TGTGCCAGCAGTGCGGGACAGGGCCATTCACCCCTCCACTTT. Its translation is CASSAGQGHSPLHF.

With respect to this clone: The junction shows a germline mismatch at one end, possibly a read error. The chain carries TRBV5-6 and TRBJ2-7, with 8 bases fitting TRBD2. In germline, CDR1 is SGHDT, CDR2 YYEEEE. This CDR3 is 15 amino acids long. The CDR3 spells CTSRDRAGVYYEQYF. The CDR3 nucleotides read TGTACCAGTCGCGACAGAGCGGGGGTCTACTACGAGCAGTACTTC.

This sequence joins TRBV7-2 and TRBJ2-5; D may be TRBD2 (6 bases). CDR3 length equals 13 residues. Looked up from germline, CDR1 is SGHTA and CDR2 is FQGNSA. V lost 8 bases, J lost 5 bases, and 15 bases lay in between. The CDR3 spells CASARGLQETQYF. The CDR3 DNA reads TGTGCCAGCGCCCGGGGACTGCAGGAGACCCAGTACTTC. The whole variable domain, filled in from reference TRBV7-2 and TRBJ2-5, reads GAGVSQSPSNKVTEKGKDVELRCDPISGHTALYWYRQSLGQGLEFLIYFQGNSAPDKSGLPSDRFSAERTGGSVSTLTIQRTQQEDSAVYLCASARGLQETQYFGPGTRLLVL.

This clone was picked up a small number of times. For the CDR3, the DNA is TGTGCCTGGAGTCGGGGACAGGGACGAGAAGAGACCCAGTACTTC. It codes for CAWSRGQGREETQYF. The chain couples TRBV30 to TRBJ2-5; 9 bases fit TRBD1. With 2 bases clipped from V and 3 bases from J, the junction kept 7 bases outside the gene matches. Germline values: CDR1 GTSNPN, CDR2 SVGIG (reference sequence). The CDR3 consists of 15 residues.

This chain links TRBV19 with TRBJ2-7; 8 bases are shared with TRBD1. Looked up from germline, CDR1 is LNHDA and CDR2 is SQIVND (reference sequence). CDR3 length: 13 amino acids. V lost 5 bases, J lost 3 bases, and 3 bases stayed unmatched. The CDR3 here is CASSSGQGYEQYF. The CDR3, as DNA: TGTGCCAGTAGTTCAGGACAGGGCTACGAGCAGTACTTC. Supplemented by reference TRBV19 and TRBJ2-7, the full variable domain reads DGGITQSPKYLFRKEGQNVTLSCEQNLNHDAMYWYRQDPGQGLRLIYYSQIVNDFQKGDIAEGYSVSREKKESFPLTVTSAQKNPTAFYLCASSSGQGYEQYFGPGTRLTVT.

This chain connects TRBV5-8 to TRBJ1-6; 12 positions agree with TRBD1. V dropped 3 bases and J dropped 6; count of bases not matched to a gene: 4. Germline V gives CDR1 SGHTS, CDR2 YDEGEE. The CDR3 is made up of 16 amino acids. CDR3 coding DNA: TGTGCCAGCAGCTACCGGGACAGGGGGCGTAATTCACCCCTCCACTTT. This encodes CASSYRDRGRNSPLHF.

A note on this clone: One end of the junction does not line up with germline, which may come from a read error. The chain recombines TRBV12-3 or TRBV12-4 with TRBJ2-1; D unresolved. The CDR3 runs 12 residues. The CDR3 reads CASSSSRNEQFF. The CDR3, as DNA: TGTGCTAGCAGTTCCAGTCGCAATGAGCAGTTCTTC.

This clone was recorded a few times. The chain combines TRBV14 with TRBJ1-4; 9 bases match TRBD1. Unmatched junction bases numbered 4, after V lost 6 bases and J lost 5 bases. The CDR3 length is 14 residues. The germline V gene has CDR1 SGHDN and CDR2 FVKESK. The CDR3 DNA is TGTGCCAGCAGGTTGACAGGGGGGAATGAAAAACTGTTTTTT. Protein sequence: CASRLTGGNEKLFF.

V is TRBV7-9 and J is TRBJ1-4; D perhaps matches TRBD1 (5 bases). V lost 4 bases and J 8 bases, leaving 17 bases between the germline ends. CDR1 is SEHNR, CDR2 FQNEAQ, per germline (reference sequence). CDR3 size: 15 residues. CDR3 nucleotide sequence: TGTGCCAGCAGCTCCATAAGGGACGGCTCAGAAAAACTGTTTTTT. It yields the protein CASSSIRDGSEKLFF.

The genes are TRBV7-9 and TRBJ1-1; no reliable D call. The CDR3 has 12 residues. Germline V gene data show CDR1 as SEHNR and CDR2 as FQNEAQ (reference sequence). Trimming removed 11 bases at V and 0 bases at J, with 10 bases between. The CDR3 DNA is TGTGCCTCCACTAGGCTGAACACTGAAGCTTTCTTT. Protein: CASTRLNTEAFF.